The rows below give T cell receptor beta chains drawn from one sample of a study of chemoradiotherapy in HPV16-positive cancers. Assay used: immunoSEQ multiplex PCR; TCRdb lists only in-frame clones, some missing. This repertoire shows approximately 8,300 clones, approximately 85% found once; its top ten account for around 3.1%. The sequencing used tumor tissue, collected from a patient who underwent chemoradiotherapy. All receptors come from a human donor with HPV-associated anogenital cancer. Each CDR3 is given with its conserved first and last residue. D genes are given only for firm matches. Rows give clone size only sometimes, using once, few, many, or a class for an expanded clone.

V: TRBV15; D: .; size: once; J: TRBJ1-4; CDR3: CATSRDLGGREKLFF; DNA: TGTGCCACCAGCAGAGATCTCGGTGGTAGGGAAAAACTGTTTTTT
V: TRBV7-2; D: .; size: .; J: TRBJ2-2; CDR3: CASSPSEINTGELFF; DNA: TGTGCCAGCAGCCCGTCGGAGATAAACACCGGGGAGCTGTTTTTT
V: TRBV27; D: .; size: .; J: TRBJ1-1; CDR3: CASSPWGTGEAFF; DNA: TGTGCCAGCAGCCCCTGGGGGACGGGGGAAGCTTTCTTT
V: TRBV7-2; D: .; size: .; J: TRBJ2-7; CDR3: CASNRRGRAYEQYF; DNA: TGTGCCAGCAACCGGAGGGGGAGGGCGTACGAGCAGTACTTC
V: TRBV30; D: .; size: .; J: TRBJ2-7; CDR3: CAWSVGGEQYF; DNA: TGTGCCTGGAGTGTTGGTGGCGAGCAGTACTTC
V: TRBV12-5; D: .; size: .; J: TRBJ2-3; CDR3: CASGSAGVGTQYF; DNA: TGTGCTAGTGGTTCTGCGGGCGTCGGTACGCAGTATTTT
V: TRBV28; D: TRBD1; size: .; J: TRBJ1-2; CDR3: CASSATHDRDYGYTF; DNA: TGTGCCAGCAGCGCTACACACGACAGGGACTATGGCTACACCTTC
V: TRBV5-1; D: .; size: few; J: TRBJ2-3; CDR3: CASREPNTDTQYF; DNA: TGCGCCAGCAGAGAACCCAACACAGATACGCAGTATTTT
V: TRBV6-6; D: TRBD1; size: .; J: TRBJ1-1; CDR3: CASSLQGANTEAFF; DNA: TGTGCCAGCAGTTTACAGGGGGCGAACACTGAAGCTTTCTTT
V: TRBV18; D: TRBD2; size: .; J: TRBJ2-7; CDR3: CASSPPSSGGYEQYF; DNA: TGTGCCAGCTCACCCCCTTCTAGCGGGGGTTACGAGCAGTACTTC
V: TRBV10-3; D: TRBD1; size: .; J: TRBJ1-5; CDR3: CAISETGVSNQPQHF; DNA: TGTGCCATCAGTGAGACAGGGGTAAGCAATCAGCCCCAGCATTTT
V: TRBV2; D: TRBD2; size: .; J: TRBJ2-2; CDR3: CASSGSSGRSGELFF; DNA: TGTGCCAGCAGTGGCTCTAGCGGGAGGTCGGGGGAGCTGTTTTTT
V: TRBV21-1; D: .; size: .; J: TRBJ1-6; CDR3: CASSKCTGRGSPLHF; DNA: TGTGCCAGCAGCAAATGTACAGGGAGAGGTTCACCCCTCCACTTT
V: TRBV14; D: TRBD1; size: .; J: TRBJ2-5; CDR3: CASSWYRGETQYF; DNA: TGTGCCAGCAGCTGGTACAGGGGTGAGACCCAGTACTTC
V: TRBV5-1; D: .; size: once; J: TRBJ2-3; CDR3: CASSLKQGPDTQYF; DNA: TGCGCCAGCAGCTTGAAGCAGGGTCCAGATACGCAGTATTTT
V: TRBV5-1; D: TRBD1; size: once; J: TRBJ1-2; CDR3: CASSLEGQGAIYGYTF; DNA: TGCGCCAGCAGCTTGGAGGGACAGGGGGCGATCTATGGCTACACCTTC
V: TRBV12-5; D: .; size: once; J: TRBJ2-3; CDR3: CASGGATDTQYF; DNA: TGTGCTAGTGGGGGCGCCACAGATACGCAGTATTTT
V: TRBV9; D: TRBD1; size: .; J: TRBJ1-4; CDR3: CASSETGRREKLFF; DNA: TGTGCCAGCAGCGAGACAGGGAGACGGGAAAAACTGTTTTTT
V: TRBV6-6; D: TRBD2; size: .; J: TRBJ2-7; CDR3: CASSETSRAYEQYF; DNA: TGTGCCAGCAGTGAGACTAGCCGAGCTTACGAGCAGTACTTC
V: TRBV5-1; D: .; size: .; J: TRBJ1-4; CDR3: CASSVRAGIDEKLFF; DNA: TGCGCCAGCAGCGTACGGGCAGGGATAGATGAAAAACTGTTTTTT
V: TRBV4-1; D: TRBD2; size: .; J: TRBJ2-1; CDR3: CASSQGRGAISYNEQFF; DNA: TGCGCCAGCAGCCAAGGGCGGGGGGCGATCTCCTACAATGAGCAGTTCTTC
V: TRBV6-5; D: .; size: .; J: TRBJ1-5; CDR3: CASRPQIDQPQHF; DNA: TGTGCCAGCAGGCCACAGATAGATCAGCCCCAGCATTTT